Below are 17 T cell receptor beta chains sequenced from a single sample in a study of blood T cell repertoires in COVID-19. Assay used: immunoSEQ multiplex PCR; TCRdb lists only in-frame clones, some missing. The table has some 140,000 clones, about 86% seen once. Sequencing used peripheral blood. These receptor sequences come from a woman aged 60-70 years with acute or convalescent COVID-19.

The chain recombines TRBV7-6 with TRBJ1-1; D is ambiguous. V was cut by 7 bases and J by 1 base, with 16 bases left in between. The CDR3 sequence is 15 residues long. Germline V gene lookup returns CDR1 SGHVS and CDR2 FNYEAQ. This chain's CDR3 is CASTNLDWENTEAFF. As DNA, the CDR3 is TGTGCCAGCACTAACCTGGACTGGGAGAACACTGAAGCTTTCTTT. Variable domain in full (rest from reference TRBV7-6 and TRBJ1-1): GAGVSQSPRYKVTKRGQDVALRCDPISGHVSLYWYRQALGQGPEFLTYFNYEAQQDKSGLPNDRFSAERPEGSISTLTIQRTEQRDSAMYRCASTNLDWENTEAFFGQGTRLTVV.

J is TRBJ2-2 and V is TRBV3-1 (or the pseudogene TRBV3-2); D uncertain. The V end was cut by 0 bases, the J end by 2 bases, with 7 bases between. CDR1 is LGHDT, CDR2 YNNKEL, per germline (reference sequence). This CDR3 region has 15 residues. The CDR3 is CASSQDAGNTGELFF. CDR3 coding DNA: TGTGCCAGCAGCCAAGATGCAGGTAACACCGGGGAGCTGTTTTTT.

This clone was detected once. The chain has TRBV29-1 and TRBJ2-1, with D perhaps TRBD2 (5 bases). This CDR3 comprises 11 residues. Trimming took off 4 bases at V and 9 bases at J, with 10 bases between the two ends. Germline lookup yields CDR1 SQVTM and CDR2 ANQGSEA. The CDR3 DNA is TGCAGCGTTGTCGTCGGACTTGAGCAGTTCTTC. It specifies CSVVVGLEQFF.

This chain uses TRBV2 with TRBJ1-5, with TRBD1 as a possible D gene (5 bases). The V end lost 3 bases, the J end lost 6 bases, and 12 bases lay between the germline ends. The germline V gene encodes CDR1 SNHLY and CDR2 FYNNEI. The CDR3 sequence is 14 residues long. The CDR3 loop is CASSESLQGQPQHF. CDR3 sequence (DNA): TGTGCCAGCAGTGAGTCTCTTCAGGGTCAGCCCCAGCATTTT. The variable domain in full, with the rest retrieved from reference TRBV2 and TRBJ1-5, is EPEVTQTPSHQVTQMGQEVILRCVPISNHLYFYWYRQILGQKVEFLVSFYNNEISEKSEIFDDQFSVERPDGSNFTLKIRSTKLEDSAMYFCASSESLQGQPQHFGDGTRLSIL.

This clone was seen just once. The V gene is TRBV18, the J gene TRBJ1-5, with a tentative D call TRBD1 (5 bases). Trimming removed 2 bases at V and 4 bases at J, with 18 bases between. This CDR3 spans 17 amino acids. Per germline, CDR1 KGHSH and CDR2 LQKENI. CDR3 loop: CASSPKVGDSDNQPQHF. Written as DNA, the CDR3 is TGTGCCAGCTCACCAAAGGTAGGAGACAGCGATAATCAGCCCCAGCATTTT.

The chain carries TRBV5-1 and TRBJ2-7; TRBD1 aligns across 8 bases. The CDR3 runs to 15 residues. V dropped 3 bases and J dropped 2; count of bases not matched to a gene: 7. Germline CDR1 reads SGHRS; CDR2 reads YFSETQ. CDR3 sequence: CASSSRDRRPYEQYV. The CDR3 bases are TGCGCCAGCAGCTCCCGGGACAGGCGCCCCTACGAGCAGTACGTC.

J is TRBJ1-4 and V is TRBV5-1, with unresolved D. Germline assignment: CDR1 SGHRS and CDR2 YFSETQ. The CDR3 has 19 residues. Between the trimmed V and J ends, which lost 0 bases and 0 bases, there was a span of 18 bases. CDR3 amino acids: CASSLEERVKTPTNEKLFF. The CDR3 coding sequence is TGCGCCAGCAGCTTGGAGGAGAGGGTCAAGACCCCAACTAATGAAAAACTGTTTTTT.

This clone turned up a few times. One end of the junction fails to match germline, which may point to a read error. This rearrangement joins TRBV10-1 to TRBJ1-2, with unresolved D. Germline CDR1 and CDR2: WNHNN and SYGVQD (reference sequence). This CDR3 is 13 amino acids long. CDR3 protein: CASSENGRHQAVF. The CDR3 DNA follows: TGCGCCAGCAGTGAGAATGGTCGTCACCAAGCTGTCTTC.

The V gene is TRBV18, the J gene TRBJ2-2; 9 nucleotides match TRBD1. The CDR3 is made up of 15 amino acids. The germline V gene encodes CDR1 KGHSH and CDR2 LQKENI. J lost 4 bases, V lost 5 bases, and 5 bases had no gene match. CDR3 nucleotide sequence: TGTGCCAGCTCATCGGACAGGGGAAGCACCGGGGAGCTGTTTTTT. Its translation is CASSSDRGSTGELFF.

The chain combines TRBV7-6 with TRBJ2-1; 12 nucleotides line up with TRBD2. The CDR3 is made up of 18 amino acids. Germline V gene lookup returns CDR1 SGHVS and CDR2 FNYEAQ. After removal of 1 base from V and 4 bases from J, the junction contained 8 bases not matched to a gene. CDR3 amino acids: CASSLDPSGGAEYNEQFF. CDR3 DNA: TGTGCCAGCAGCTTAGATCCTAGCGGGGGGGCCGAATACAATGAGCAGTTCTTC.

This sequence joins TRBV19 and TRBJ2-1, with TRBD1 matching 7 bases. The CDR3 spans 14 residues. Germline V gene sequence: CDR1 LNHDA, CDR2 SQIVND (reference sequence). V gave up 5 bases and J gave up 6 bases; unmatched junction bases: 7. CDR3 nucleotides: TGTGCCAGTAGTGACGGGACAGCCTTCAATGAGCAGTTCTTC. It codes for CASSDGTAFNEQFF.

This rearrangement joins TRBV28 to TRBJ1-4; TRBD1 matches 10 bases. The germline V gene has CDR1 MDHEN and CDR2 SYDVKM. The CDR3 is 15 residues long. Trimming at V came to 7 bases and at J to 6 bases, leaving 8 bases not matched to a gene. The CDR3 bases are TGTGCCAGCAACATGATTGGGACAGGGGATGAAAAACTGTTTTTT. It yields the protein CASNMIGTGDEKLFF.

The rearrangement uses TRBV2 and TRBJ1-6, with 9 nucleotides matching TRBD1. The CDR3 length is 15 residues. Trimming took 8 bases from V and 12 from J; bases not matched to a gene: 14. CDR1 is SNHLY and CDR2 is FYNNEI in the germline V gene. The CDR3 nucleotides read TGTGCCAGCCGAAAGTCCCGGGACAGGGTCTTACCCCTCCACTTT. Translated, it gives CASRKSRDRVLPLHF.

The chain employs TRBV9 and TRBJ1-2; D perhaps matches TRBD1 (5 bases). The V end lost 3 bases, the J end lost 6 bases, and 15 bases lay between the germline ends. Germline CDR1 SGDLS, CDR2 YYNGEE. The CDR3 runs to 14 residues. The CDR3 protein is CASSARGVWDGYTF. CDR3 in DNA: TGTGCCAGCAGCGCCCGGGGGGTTTGGGATGGCTACACCTTC.

The table lists this clone with a count of one. This sequence joins TRBV3-1 (or the pseudogene TRBV3-2) and TRBJ1-3, with D possibly matching TRBD1 (6 bases). The CDR3 runs 18 residues. The germline CDR1 and CDR2 sequences are LGHDT and YNNKEL (reference sequence). V lost 3 bases and J 0 bases, leaving 18 bases between the germline ends. DNA of the CDR3: TGTGCCAGCAGCCATAGGACAGCCTATCACTTCTCTGGAAACACCATATATTTT. Amino acids: CASSHRTAYHFSGNTIYF.

The chain combines TRBV5-4 with TRBJ1-2; tentatively, D is TRBD1 (6 bases). The CDR3 has 14 residues. V lost 0 bases and J lost 2, with 8 bases in between. Germline V lookup: CDR1 SGHNT, CDR2 YYREEE (reference sequence). In DNA form, the CDR3 reads TGTGCCAGCAGCTTGGATCAGGGGAACTATGGCTACACCTTC. Its protein product is CASSLDQGNYGYTF.

This CDR3 reads CASSRQRSQGYTF. In DNA, the CDR3 is TGTGCCAGCTCCCGCCAGCGAAGTCAAGGCTACACCTTC. This chain links TRBV6-5 with TRBJ1-2; no firm D call. Trimming stripped 8 bases from V and 8 bases from J, with 18 bases between. Germline CDR1 and CDR2: MNHEY and SVGAGI. The CDR3 consists of 13 residues.